Below are 5 T cell receptor beta chains sequenced from a single sample in a study of human T cells and chemical hapten exposure. Stated time point: pre-sensitization, week 0. The sample's treatment: therapeutic diphenylcyclopropenone sensitization with weekly scalp DPC. TCRdb re-derived calls from the RACE reads in MiXCR, one entry per CDR3 protein. Of more than 250,000 distinct CDR3 sequences detected, more than 6.5% appear once; the ten largest clones hold about 2.1%. The source was whole blood, collected in connection with sensitization to the hapten diphenylcyclopropenone (DPC). The source is a middle-aged woman with alopecia areata. Some clones in this sample may be carry-over from other donors' samples.

This clonotype occurred a few times. This chain connects TRBV7-2 to TRBJ2-3; TRBD2 matches 10 bases. The CDR3 runs to 16 residues. Losses at the gene ends were 5 bases for V and 5 bases for J; bases not matched to a gene: 10. Germline CDR1 reads SGHTA; CDR2 reads FQGNSA. The CDR3 loop is CASSPPLAGVGDTQYF. CDR3 coding DNA: TGTGCCAGCAGCCCACCTCTAGCGGGAGTAGGAGATACGCAGTATTTT.

The rearrangement uses TRBV3-1 and TRBJ2-1; TRBD2 aligns across 15 bases. CDR3 size: 14 residues. Germline V gene data show CDR1 as LGHDT and CDR2 as YNNKEL (reference sequence). With V trimmed by 3 bases and J by 9 bases, 0 bases remained unmatched. The CDR3 DNA reads TGTGCCAGCAGCCAGGGACTAGCGGGAGGTGAGCAGTTCTTC. Translated, it gives CASSQGLAGGEQFF.

CDR3 loop: CASSYWGQGGELFF. In DNA, the CDR3 is TGTGCCAGCAGTTATTGGGGGCAAGGCGGGGAGCTGTTTTTT. This sequence joins TRBV6-2 or TRBV6-3 and TRBJ2-2, with D possibly matching TRBD1 (6 bases). Trimming stripped 3 bases from V and 7 bases from J, with 12 bases between. Germline CDR1 MNHEY, CDR2 SVGEGT. CDR3 length: 14 amino acids.

This clonotype was seen many times. The CDR3 spells CAISETVYTGQLTDTQYF. CDR3 coding DNA: TGTGCCATCAGTGAAACCGTATATACGGGACAGCTGACAGATACGCAGTATTTT. The V call is TRBV10-3, the J call TRBJ2-3, with TRBD1 matching 7 bases. The CDR3 has 18 residues. V was clipped by 3 bases and J by 3 bases; unmatched bases: 15. Germline-derived CDR1 and CDR2 are ENHRY and SYGVKD.

This chain connects TRBV7-6 to TRBJ2-3; 8 bases align to TRBD2. V shed 1 base, J shed 2 bases, and the junction held 11 bases outside the gene matches. Germline CDR1 is SGHVS and CDR2 is FNYEAQ. CDR3 length equals 18 residues. Here the CDR3 reads CASSLEPPGLAATDTQYF. DNA of the CDR3: TGTGCCAGCAGCTTAGAACCCCCCGGACTAGCCGCCACAGATACGCAGTATTTT.